This T cell receptor (beta chain) was sequenced during a study of cytomegalovirus exposure and HLA in healthy donors. Broader study findings: For presence/absence analyses, sequencing depth was assumed to be roughly uniform across donors. It was in a later analysis that TCR association rates were seen to vary by HLA locus, highest for DRB1 and lowest for HLA-C. Some TCR beta chains (roughly 160 of them) were listed as cytomegalovirus-associated. Published work reported that the classifier diagnosed cytomegalovirus status with high specificity and sensitivity.

Both 60 Vbeta primers and 13 Jbeta primers went into the PCR. The table came from immunoSEQ multiplex PCR; TCRdb's copy has only in-frame clones and leaves some out. The data hold around 150,000 clones, with approximately 61% observed a single time. This CDR3 comprises 16 residues. Looked up from germline, CDR1 is SGHDT and CDR2 is YYEEEE. About this clone: Its target is unknown. One end of the junction is discordant with germline, which a read error may explain.

The sample was PBMCs. The receptor comes from a woman between 40 and 50 years old in good health and CMV-seronegative. The J gene is TRBJ2-1, the V gene TRBV5-6; 9 bases agree with TRBD2. The CDR3 region is CASSLASSGAYNEQFF. The CDR3 nucleotides are TGTGCTAGCAGCTTGGCCTCTAGCGGGGCCTACAATGAGCAGTTCTTC.